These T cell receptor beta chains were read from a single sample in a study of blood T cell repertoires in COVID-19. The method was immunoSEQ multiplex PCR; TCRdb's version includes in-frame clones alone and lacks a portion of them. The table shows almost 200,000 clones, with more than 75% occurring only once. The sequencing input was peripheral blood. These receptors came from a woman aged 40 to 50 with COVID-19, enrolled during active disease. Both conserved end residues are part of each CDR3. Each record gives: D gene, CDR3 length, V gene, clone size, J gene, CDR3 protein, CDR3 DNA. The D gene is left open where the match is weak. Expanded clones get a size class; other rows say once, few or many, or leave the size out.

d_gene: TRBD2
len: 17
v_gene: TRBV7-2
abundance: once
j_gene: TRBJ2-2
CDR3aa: CASSFLAGGPGTGELFF
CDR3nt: TGTGCCAGCAGCTTTCTAGCGGGGGGGCCGGGCACCGGGGAGCTGTTTTTT

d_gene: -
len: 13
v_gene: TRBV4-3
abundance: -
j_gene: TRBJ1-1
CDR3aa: CASSHGDNTEAFF
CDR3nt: TGCGCCAGCAGCCACGGGGATAACACTGAAGCTTTCTTT

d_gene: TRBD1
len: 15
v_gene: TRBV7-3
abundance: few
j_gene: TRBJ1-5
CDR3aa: CASSLRGQGNQPQHF
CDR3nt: TGTGCCAGCAGCTTAAGAGGACAGGGCAATCAGCCCCAGCATTTT

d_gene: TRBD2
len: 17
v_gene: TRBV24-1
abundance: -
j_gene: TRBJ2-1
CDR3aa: CATSDSGTSGVGNEQFF
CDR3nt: TGTGCCACCAGTGATTCCGGGACTAGCGGGGTTGGCAATGAGCAGTTCTTC

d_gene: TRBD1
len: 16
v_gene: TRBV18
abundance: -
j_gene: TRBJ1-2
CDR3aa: CASSPQTGVLSYGYTF
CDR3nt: TGTGCCAGCTCACCACAAACAGGGGTGCTTAGTTATGGCTACACCTTC

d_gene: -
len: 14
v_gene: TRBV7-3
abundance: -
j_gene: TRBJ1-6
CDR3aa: CASSLLGARSPLHF
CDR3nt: TGTGCCAGCAGCTTACTTGGGGCTCGGTCACCCCTCCACTTT

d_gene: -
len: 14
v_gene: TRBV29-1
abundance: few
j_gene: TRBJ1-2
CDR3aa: CSVEGLGVGYGYTF
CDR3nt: TGCAGCGTTGAGGGACTCGGGGTAGGGTATGGCTACACCTTC

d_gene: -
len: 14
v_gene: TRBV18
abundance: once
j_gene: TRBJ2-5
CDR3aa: CASSPQEVRETQYF
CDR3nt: TGTGCCAGCTCACCACAGGAAGTCAGGGAGACCCAGTACTTC

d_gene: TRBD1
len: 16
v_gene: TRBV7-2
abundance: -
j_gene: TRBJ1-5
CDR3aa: CASSLVPGGSGQPQHF
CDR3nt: TGTGCCAGCAGCTTAGTTCCAGGGGGTTCCGGTCAGCCCCAGCATTTT

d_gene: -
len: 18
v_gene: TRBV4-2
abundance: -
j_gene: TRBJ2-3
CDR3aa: CASSRHLLGAVGTDTQYF
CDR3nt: TGTGCCAGCAGCCGTCATCTTTTGGGGGCCGTGGGGACAGATACGCAGTATTTT

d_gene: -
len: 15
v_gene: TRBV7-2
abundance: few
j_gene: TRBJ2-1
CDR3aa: CASSLAGAPYNEQFF
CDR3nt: TGTGCCAGCAGCTTAGCTGGGGCTCCCTACAATGAGCAGTTCTTC

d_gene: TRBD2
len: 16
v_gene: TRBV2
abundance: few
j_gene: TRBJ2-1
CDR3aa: CASRRGGGAQYNEQFF
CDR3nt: TGTGCCAGCAGGAGAGGCGGGGGGGCCCAGTACAATGAGCAGTTCTTC

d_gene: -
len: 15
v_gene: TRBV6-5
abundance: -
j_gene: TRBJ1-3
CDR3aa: CASSLTVPSGNTIYF
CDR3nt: TGTGCCAGCAGTTTGACAGTCCCCTCTGGAAACACCATATATTTT

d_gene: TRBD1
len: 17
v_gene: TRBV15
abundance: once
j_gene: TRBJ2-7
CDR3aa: CATSRQNDRGLRYEQYF
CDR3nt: TGTGCCACCAGCAGACAAAACGACAGGGGCCTCCGGTACGAGCAGTACTTC

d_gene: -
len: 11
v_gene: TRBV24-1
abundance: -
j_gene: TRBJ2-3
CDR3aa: CATSDLGTQYF
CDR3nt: TGTGCCACCAGTGATTTGGGCACGCAGTATTTT

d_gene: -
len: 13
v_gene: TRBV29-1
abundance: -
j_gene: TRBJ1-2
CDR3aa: CSVEDLTHYGYTF
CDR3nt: TGCAGCGTTGAAGATTTAACACACTATGGCTACACCTTC

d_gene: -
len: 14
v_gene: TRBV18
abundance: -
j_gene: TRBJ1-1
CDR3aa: CASSPPADQRKAFF
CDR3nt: TGTGCCAGCTCACCCCCCGCGGACCAGCGGAAAGCTTTCTTT

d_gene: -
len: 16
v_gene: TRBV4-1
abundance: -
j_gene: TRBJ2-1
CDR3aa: CASCGDGFSQGDEQFF
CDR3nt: TGCGCCAGCTGCGGCGATGGGTTTAGCCAAGGAGATGAGCAGTTCTTC

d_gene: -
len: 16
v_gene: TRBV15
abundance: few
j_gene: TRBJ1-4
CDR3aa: CATSRGLTASGEKLFF
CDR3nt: TGTGCCACCAGCAGGGGCTTGACAGCAAGTGGTGAAAAACTGTTTTTT

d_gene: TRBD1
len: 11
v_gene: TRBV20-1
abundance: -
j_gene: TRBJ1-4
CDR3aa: CRGQANEKLFF
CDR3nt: TGCAGAGGACAGGCTAATGAAAAACTGTTTTTT

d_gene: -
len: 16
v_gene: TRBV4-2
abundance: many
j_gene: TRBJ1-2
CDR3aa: CASSPYMDIPSYGYTF
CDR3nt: TGTGCCAGCAGCCCTTACATGGACATCCCTAGCTATGGCTACACCTTC

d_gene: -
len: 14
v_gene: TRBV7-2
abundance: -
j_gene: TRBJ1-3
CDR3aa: CASSPLEAGRTIYF
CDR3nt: TGTGCCAGCAGCCCCCTGGAGGCAGGGAGGACCATATATTTT

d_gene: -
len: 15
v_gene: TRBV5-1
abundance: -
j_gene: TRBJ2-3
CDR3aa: CASSLGGKSTDTQYF
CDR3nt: TGCGCCAGCAGCTTAGGAGGGAAATCGACAGATACGCAGTATTTT

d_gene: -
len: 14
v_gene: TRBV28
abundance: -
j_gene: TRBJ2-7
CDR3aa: CASLDRLYSYEQYF
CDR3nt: TGTGCCAGCCTAGACAGGTTATATTCCTACGAGCAGTACTTC

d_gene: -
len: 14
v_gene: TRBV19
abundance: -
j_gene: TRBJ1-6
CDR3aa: CASNTQPFGSPLHF
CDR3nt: TGTGCCAGTAACACACAGCCTTTTGGTTCACCCCTCCACTTT

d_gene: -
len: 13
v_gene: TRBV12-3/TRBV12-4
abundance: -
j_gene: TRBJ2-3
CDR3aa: CASSLGAGDTQYF
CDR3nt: TGTGCCAGCAGTTTGGGGGCGGGCGATACGCAGTATTTT

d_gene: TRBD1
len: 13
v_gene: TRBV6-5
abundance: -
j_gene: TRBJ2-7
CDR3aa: CASRGQGGYEQYF
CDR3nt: TGTGCCAGCAGGGGACAGGGAGGCTACGAGCAGTACTTC

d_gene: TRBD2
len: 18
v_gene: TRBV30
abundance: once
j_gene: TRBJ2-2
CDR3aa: CAWVISAVAGAYTGELFF
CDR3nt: TGTGCCTGGGTCATAAGCGCGGTAGCGGGGGCTTACACCGGGGAGCTGTTTTTT

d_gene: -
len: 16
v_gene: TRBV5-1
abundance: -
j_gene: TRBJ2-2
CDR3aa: CASSFLIGSDTGELFF
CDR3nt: TGCGCCAGCAGCTTCCTTATCGGGAGCGACACCGGGGAGCTGTTTTTT

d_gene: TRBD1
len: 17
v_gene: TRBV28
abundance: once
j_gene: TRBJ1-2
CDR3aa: CASSSPGTGGSGYGYTF
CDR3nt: TGTGCCAGCAGTTCACCCGGGACAGGGGGCAGCGGCTATGGCTACACCTTC

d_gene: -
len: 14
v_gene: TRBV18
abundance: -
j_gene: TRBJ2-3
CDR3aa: CASSPGLNTDTQYF
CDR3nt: TGTGCCAGCTCACCTGGACTGAACACAGATACGCAGTATTTT

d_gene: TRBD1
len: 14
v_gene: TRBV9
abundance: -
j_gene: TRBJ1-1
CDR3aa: CASSDKQGPTEAFF
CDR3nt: TGTGCCAGCAGCGACAAACAGGGGCCCACTGAAGCTTTCTTT

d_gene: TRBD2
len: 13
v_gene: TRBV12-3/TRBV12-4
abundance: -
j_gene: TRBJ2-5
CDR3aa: CASSLRREETQYF
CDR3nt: TGTGCCAGCAGTTTAAGGCGGGAGGAGACCCAGTACTTC

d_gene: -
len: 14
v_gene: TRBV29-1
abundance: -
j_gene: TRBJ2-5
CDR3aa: CSVGQRSGQETQYF
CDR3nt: TGCAGCGTTGGACAGAGGAGTGGGCAAGAGACCCAGTACTTC

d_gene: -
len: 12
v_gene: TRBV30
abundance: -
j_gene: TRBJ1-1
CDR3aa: CAWSIRDTEAFF
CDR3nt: TGTGCCTGGAGTATTAGAGACACTGAAGCTTTCTTT

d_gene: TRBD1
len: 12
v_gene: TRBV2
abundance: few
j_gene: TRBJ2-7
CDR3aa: CAAGQDIYEQYF
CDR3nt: TGTGCCGCAGGACAGGATATTTACGAGCAGTACTTC

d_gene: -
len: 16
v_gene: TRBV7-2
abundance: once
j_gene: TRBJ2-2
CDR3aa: CASSQTRGGDNRELFF
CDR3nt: TGTGCCAGCAGCCAGACCAGGGGAGGGGACAATAGGGAGCTGTTTTTT

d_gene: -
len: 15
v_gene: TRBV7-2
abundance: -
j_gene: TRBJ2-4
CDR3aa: CASSLGGWGQGIQYF
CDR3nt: TGTGCCAGCAGCTTAGGCGGTTGGGGGCAGGGCATTCAGTACTTC

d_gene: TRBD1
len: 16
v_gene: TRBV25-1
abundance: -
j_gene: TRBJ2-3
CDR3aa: CASSARDRGRQDTQYF
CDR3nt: TGTGCCAGCAGTGCCCGGGACAGGGGGCGGCAAGATACGCAGTATTTT

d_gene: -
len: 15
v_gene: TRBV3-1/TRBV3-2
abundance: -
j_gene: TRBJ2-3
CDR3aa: CASSPVPRDTDTQYF
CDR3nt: TGTGCCAGCAGCCCCGTACCTAGAGACACAGATACGCAGTATTTT

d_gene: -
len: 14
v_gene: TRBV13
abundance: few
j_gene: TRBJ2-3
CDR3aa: CASSLGGGTDTQYF
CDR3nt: TGTGCCAGCAGCTTAGGCGGGGGCACAGATACGCAGTATTTT

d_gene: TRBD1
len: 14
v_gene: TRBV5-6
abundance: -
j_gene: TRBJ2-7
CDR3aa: CASSLGQGFGEQYF
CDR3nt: TGTGCCAGCAGCCTGGGACAGGGTTTTGGCGAGCAGTACTTC